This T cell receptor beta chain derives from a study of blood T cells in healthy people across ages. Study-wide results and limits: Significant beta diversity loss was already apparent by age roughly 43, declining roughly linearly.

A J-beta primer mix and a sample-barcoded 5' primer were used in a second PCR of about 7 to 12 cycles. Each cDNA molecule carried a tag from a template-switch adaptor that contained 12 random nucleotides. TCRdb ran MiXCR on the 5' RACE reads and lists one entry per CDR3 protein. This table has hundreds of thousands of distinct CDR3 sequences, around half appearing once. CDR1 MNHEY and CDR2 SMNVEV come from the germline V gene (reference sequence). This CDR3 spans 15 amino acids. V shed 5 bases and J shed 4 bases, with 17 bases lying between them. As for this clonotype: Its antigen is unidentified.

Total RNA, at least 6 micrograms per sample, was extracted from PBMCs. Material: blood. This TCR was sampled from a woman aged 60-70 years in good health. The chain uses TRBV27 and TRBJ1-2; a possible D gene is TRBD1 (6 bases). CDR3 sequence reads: CASSTRPRTVYGYTF. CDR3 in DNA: TGTGCCAGCAGTACGCGACCCAGGACAGTCTATGGCTACACCTTC.